This is a list of T cell receptor beta chains from one sample in a study of Graves' ophthalmopathy and Graves' hyperthyroidism. TCRdb used MiXCR to reprocess the multiplex PCR reads, holding one entry per CDR3 protein. The data contain under 800,000 distinct CDR3 sequences, roughly 20% of them singletons. Sequencing was performed on peripheral blood. Receptors were obtained from a woman between 18 and 29 years old with stable Graves' hyperthyroidism. Some clones in this sample may be carry-over from other donors' samples. CDR3s include the opening cysteine and the closing phenylalanine or tryptophan.

V gene	CDR3 length	J gene	CDR3 protein
TRBV7-9	14	TRBJ1-1	CASSFYTGDGEAFF
TRBV12-3/TRBV12-4	14	TRBJ2-5	CASRGTGREETQYF
TRBV14	13	TRBJ2-7	CASSQMWRDEQYF
TRBV10-3	12	TRBJ2-7	CAIAARINEQYF
TRBV6-5	12	TRBJ2-7	CASSYLKYEQYF
TRBV29-1	14	TRBJ2-5	CSVASGTRQETQYF
TRBV12-3/TRBV12-4	18	TRBJ2-4	CASSSTRPRGSAKNIQYF
TRBV12-3/TRBV12-4	16	TRBJ2-2	CASSLPTGEDTGELFF
TRBV28	15	TRBJ2-2	CASSPPGVGTGELFF
TRBV30	13	TRBJ1-1	CAWSRAAPTEAFF
TRBV20-1	14	TRBJ2-7	CSASVPAGNYEQYF
TRBV20-1	14	TRBJ2-5	CSAQNQGRGETQYF
TRBV4-2	14	TRBJ2-7	CASSQAGAGYEQYF
TRBV11-1	16	TRBJ1-1	CASRPHRATGDTEAFF
TRBV6-5	15	TRBJ1-2	CASSYLTGGFYGYTF
TRBV5-1	15	TRBJ1-2	CASSTGTVGYYGYTF
TRBV6-2/TRBV6-3	16	TRBJ2-7	CASSYPPWRETYEQYF
TRBV12-3/TRBV12-4	13	TRBJ2-5	CASSSTGRETQYF
TRBV7-9	15	TRBJ2-7	CASSVRPGGLDEQYF